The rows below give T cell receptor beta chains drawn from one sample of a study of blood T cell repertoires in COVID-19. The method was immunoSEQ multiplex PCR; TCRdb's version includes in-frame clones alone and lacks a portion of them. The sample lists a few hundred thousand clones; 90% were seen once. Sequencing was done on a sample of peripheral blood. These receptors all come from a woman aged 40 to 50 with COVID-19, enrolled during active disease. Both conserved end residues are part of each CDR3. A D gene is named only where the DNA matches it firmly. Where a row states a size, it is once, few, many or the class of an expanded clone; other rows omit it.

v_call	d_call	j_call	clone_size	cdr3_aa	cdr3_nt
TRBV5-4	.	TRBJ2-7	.	CASSSAYEQYF	TGTGCCAGCAGCTCCGCCTACGAGCAGTACTTC
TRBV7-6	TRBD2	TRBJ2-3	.	CASSRGGLTDTQYF	TGTGCCAGCAGCCGCGGGGGGCTCACAGATACGCAGTATTTT
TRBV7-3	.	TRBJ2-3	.	CASSLERTDTQYF	TGTGCCAGCAGCTTAGAGAGAACAGATACGCAGTATTTT
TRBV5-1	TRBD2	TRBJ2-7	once	CASSLVAGVVEQYF	TGCGCCAGCAGCTTGGTGGCGGGAGTTGTCGAGCAGTACTTC
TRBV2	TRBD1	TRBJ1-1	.	CATHLAQGVVEAFF	TGTGCCACCCACTTAGCACAGGGGGTGGTTGAAGCTTTCTTT
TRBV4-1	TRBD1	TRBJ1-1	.	CASSQDLGTGAFTEAFF	TGCGCCAGCAGCCAAGACTTGGGGACAGGTGCTTTCACTGAAGCTTTCTTT
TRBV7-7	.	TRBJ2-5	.	CASSETGGTQYF	TGTGCTAGCAGCGAAACCGGGGGGACCCAGTACTTC
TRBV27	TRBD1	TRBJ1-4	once	CASSPRQGVEEKLFF	TGTGCCAGCAGTCCTCGACAGGGGGTGGAAGAAAAACTGTTTTTT
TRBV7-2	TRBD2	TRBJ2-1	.	CASSLDGGWQYNEQFF	TGTGCCAGCAGCTTAGACGGGGGGTGGCAGTACAATGAGCAGTTCTTC
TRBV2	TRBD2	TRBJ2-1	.	CATGTSGYNEQFF	TGTGCCACCGGGACTAGCGGGTACAATGAGCAGTTCTTC
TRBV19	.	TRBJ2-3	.	CASSISHAGLIRGDTQYF	TGTGCCAGTAGTATATCCCACGCGGGTCTTATAAGAGGTGATACGCAGTATTTT
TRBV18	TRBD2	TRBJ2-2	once	CASSSLAGSNTGELFF	TGTGCCAGCTCGTCTCTAGCGGGGTCGAACACCGGGGAGCTGTTTTTT
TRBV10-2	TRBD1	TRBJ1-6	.	CASRERQGLDSYNSPLHF	TGCGCCAGCAGGGAAAGACAGGGGTTAGACTCCTATAATTCACCCCTCCACTTT
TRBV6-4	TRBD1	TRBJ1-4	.	CASSPTGGRGEKLFF	TGTGCCAGCAGTCCAACAGGGGGCCGGGGTGAAAAACTGTTTTTT
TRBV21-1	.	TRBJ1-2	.	CASSNYDGGSGDYTF	TGTGCCAGCAGCAACTACGACGGAGGCTCTGGGGACTACACCTTC
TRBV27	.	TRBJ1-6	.	CASSLTEGRSSYNSPLHF	TGTGCCAGCAGCTTAACCGAGGGTAGGAGCTCCTATAATTCACCCCTCCACTTT
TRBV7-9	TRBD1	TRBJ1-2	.	CASSPDPHGQGGYGYTF	TGTGCCAGCAGCCCAGACCCCCACGGACAGGGCGGCTATGGCTACACCTTC
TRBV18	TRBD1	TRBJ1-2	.	CASSPLPQTGDYGYTF	TGTGCCAGCTCACCGCTACCTCAGACAGGGGATTACGGCTACACCTTC
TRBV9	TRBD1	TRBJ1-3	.	CASSVVGQWDTIYF	TGTGCCAGCAGCGTAGTGGGACAGTGGGACACCATATATTTT
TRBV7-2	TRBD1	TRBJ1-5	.	CAVTTGGAEQPQHF	TGTGCCGTAACCACAGGGGGCGCGGAGCAGCCCCAGCATTTT
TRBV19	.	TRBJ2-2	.	CASSVRGGSTTGELFF	TGTGCCAGTAGTGTCAGGGGCGGGTCGACCACCGGGGAGCTGTTTTTT
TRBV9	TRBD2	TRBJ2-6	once	CASSLSRGGGLEGFWGANVLTF	TGTGCCAGCAGCTTATCCCGGGGGGGAGGACTAGAGGGATTCTGGGGCGCCAACGTCCTGACTTTC
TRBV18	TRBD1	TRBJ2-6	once	CASSLKGTGVGPSGANVLTF	TGTGCCAGCTCCCTAAAAGGGACAGGGGTTGGCCCTTCTGGGGCCAACGTCCTGACTTTC
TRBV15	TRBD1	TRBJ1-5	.	CATSRGDRGGNQPQHF	TGTGCCACCAGCAGAGGGGACAGGGGAGGAAATCAGCCCCAGCATTTT
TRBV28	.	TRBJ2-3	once	CASSPPRDTQYF	TGTGCCAGCAGTCCCCCGCGGGATACGCAGTATTTT
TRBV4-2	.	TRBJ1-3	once	CASSQEGVSSGNTIYF	TGTGCCAGCAGCCAGGAAGGGGTGAGCTCTGGAAACACCATATATTTT
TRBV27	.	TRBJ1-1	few	CASNVDSMNTEAFF	TGTGCCAGCAACGTGGACAGCATGAACACTGAAGCTTTCTTT
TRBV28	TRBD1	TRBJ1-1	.	CASSPRGQGPSGTEAFF	TGTGCCAGCAGTCCCCGGGGACAGGGGCCATCCGGCACTGAAGCTTTCTTT
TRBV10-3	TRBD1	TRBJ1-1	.	CAISYTGGGTEAFF	TGTGCCATCAGCTATACAGGGGGGGGGACTGAAGCTTTCTTT
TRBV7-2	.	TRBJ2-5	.	CASSLQRGSDETQYF	TGTGCCAGCAGCTTACAACGCGGGTCGGATGAGACCCAGTACTTC
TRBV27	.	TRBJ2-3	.	CATRGLGAGVTDTQYF	TGTGCCACCAGGGGGTTGGGTGCGGGGGTCACAGATACGCAGTATTTT
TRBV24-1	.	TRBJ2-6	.	CATSISSGANVLTF	TGTGCCACCAGTATTAGCTCTGGGGCCAACGTCCTGACTTTC
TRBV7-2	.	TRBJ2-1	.	CASTSSRAGYNEQFF	TGTGCCAGCACCTCATCCAGGGCAGGGTACAATGAGCAGTTCTTC
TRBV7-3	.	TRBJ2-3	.	CASSATRGFTDTQYF	TGTGCCAGCAGCGCCACGAGAGGTTTCACAGATACGCAGTATTTT
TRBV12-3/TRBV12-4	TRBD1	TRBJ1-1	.	CASKLTGAAFF	TGTGCCAGCAAGCTAACAGGGGCCGCTTTCTTT
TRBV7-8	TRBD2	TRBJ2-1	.	CASSQRGGAEQFF	TGTGCCAGCAGCCAGCGGGGGGGCGCTGAGCAGTTCTTC
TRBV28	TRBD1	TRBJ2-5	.	CANLPGQGDQETQYF	TGTGCCAACCTACCGGGACAGGGGGACCAAGAGACCCAGTACTTC
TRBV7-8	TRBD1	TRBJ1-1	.	CASTRTGETEAFF	TGTGCCAGCACCAGGACAGGGGAGACTGAAGCTTTCTTT
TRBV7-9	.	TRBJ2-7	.	CASSGPNRYLYEQYF	TGTGCCAGCAGCGGCCCTAACAGGTACCTCTACGAGCAGTACTTC
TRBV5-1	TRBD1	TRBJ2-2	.	CASSFGQGTGTGELFF	TGCGCCAGCAGCTTCGGACAGGGAACGGGCACCGGGGAGCTGTTTTTT
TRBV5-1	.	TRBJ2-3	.	CASSFRGIFATDTQYF	TGCGCCAGCAGCTTCAGGGGTATTTTTGCCACAGATACGCAGTATTTT
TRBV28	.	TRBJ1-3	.	CASSFPSVGPGNTIYF	TGTGCCAGCAGTTTCCCCTCGGTCGGTCCCGGAAACACCATATATTTT
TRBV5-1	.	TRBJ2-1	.	CASSFGGVSYNEQFF	TGCGCCAGCAGCTTTGGCGGGGTGTCCTACAATGAGCAGTTCTTC
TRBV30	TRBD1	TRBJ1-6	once	CAWSVLSQGDSPLHF	TGTGCCTGGAGTGTACTGAGTCAGGGGGATTCACCCCTCCACTTT
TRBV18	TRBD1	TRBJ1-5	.	CASSPVRVQGGSNYQPQHF	TGTGCCAGCTCACCGGTTCGGGTACAGGGGGGAAGTAATTATCAGCCCCAGCATTTT
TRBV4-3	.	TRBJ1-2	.	CASSQTGGPYGYTF	TGCGCCAGCAGCCAAACGGGGGGGCCCTATGGCTACACCTTC
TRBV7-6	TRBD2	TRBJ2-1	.	CASSLGGFNEQFF	TGTGCCAGCAGCTTGGGAGGGTTCAATGAGCAGTTCTTC
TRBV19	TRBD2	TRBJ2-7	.	CASNKGLAGDEQYF	TGTGCCAGTAATAAGGGACTAGCGGGAGACGAGCAGTACTTC
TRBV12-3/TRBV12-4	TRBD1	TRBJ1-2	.	CASSPTGTYGYTF	TGTGCCAGCAGTCCGACAGGGACTTATGGCTACACCTTC
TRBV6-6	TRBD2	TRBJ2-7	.	CASSLIRGLAVNYEQYF	TGTGCCAGCAGTCTCATAAGGGGTCTAGCGGTGAACTACGAGCAGTACTTC